These T cell receptor beta chains were read from a single sample in a study of T-cell reconstitution after alpha-beta-depleted transplantation in children. TCRdb processed the PCR reads anew with MiXCR; each CDR3 protein has one entry. The table lists about 370,000 distinct CDR3 sequences, around 20% of them singletons. The source material was PBMCs from the stem cell graft donor, sampled from the stem cell graft. The receptors here all came from a human donor who donated a stem cell graft to a child with acute myeloid leukemia. The CDR3 runs from the conserved cysteine through the conserved F or W. D genes are given only for firm matches. Size values are once, few and many counts, or a class for expanded clones, and some rows have none.

length	D	size	V	J	DNA	CDR3
14	.	.	TRBV28	TRBJ1-2	TGTGCCAGCAGTTGGTTCGCCTCTCGCTATGGCTACACCTTC	CASSWFASRYGYTF
16	TRBD2	.	TRBV20-1	TRBJ2-7	TGCAGTGCTCCCCGTTTTAGCGGGATGTTTTCCTACGAGCAGTACTTC	CSAPRFSGMFSYEQYF
17	TRBD1	.	TRBV5-1	TRBJ1-3	TGCGCCAGCAGCACACGAGGCCAGGGGGCGGCTGGAAACACCATATATTTT	CASSTRGQGAAGNTIYF
13	TRBD1	many	TRBV20-1	TRBJ2-1	TGCAGTGTCACAGGACTTGAACCGGGACAGAAGTTCTTC	CSVTGLEPGQKFF
12	.	few	TRBV20-1	TRBJ2-3	TGCAGTGCCGCCTCGACTGTGGATACGCAGTATTTT	CSAASTVDTQYF
15	.	many	TRBV20-1	TRBJ2-7	TGCAGTGCTAGAGATGTGGACAAAATATCCTACGAGCAGTACTTC	CSARDVDKISYEQYF
12	.	.	TRBV12-3/TRBV12-4	TRBJ2-2	TGTGCCAGCAGTCCCATGAGCGGGGAGCTGTTTTTT	CASSPMSGELFF
14	.	few	TRBV20-1	TRBJ1-2	TGCAGTGCTAGAGTTCCCAATCAGGGGTATGGCTACACCTTC	CSARVPNQGYGYTF
14	.	.	TRBV11-3	TRBJ1-1	TGTGCCAGCAGCACTCGGGACGGGAACACTGAAGCTTTCTTT	CASSTRDGNTEAFF
14	.	many	TRBV20-1	TRBJ2-5	TGCAGTGCTCGGCCTTCTAGCTTAGACGAGACCCAGTACTTC	CSARPSSLDETQYF
14	.	many	TRBV29-1	TRBJ1-4	TGCAGCGTTGAAGAGGGAGAAACTAATGAAAAACTGTTTTTT	CSVEEGETNEKLFF
17	.	few	TRBV12-3/TRBV12-4	TRBJ1-1	TGTGCCAGCAGGTCTCTAAGGGGATACGGGATGAACACTGAAGCTTTCTTT	CASRSLRGYGMNTEAFF
15	.	.	TRBV12-3/TRBV12-4	TRBJ2-6	TGTGCCAGCACCTCTGGTGGGTCTGGGGCCAACGTCCTGACTTTC	CASTSGGSGANVLTF
14	.	once	TRBV20-1	TRBJ2-5	TGCAGTGCTAGAGATCCCCGGAGAAGCGAGACCCAGTACTTC	CSARDPRRSETQYF
14	.	.	TRBV29-1	TRBJ1-2	TGCAGCGTTTCCCAGACAGAGTGGGACTATGGCTACACCTTC	CSVSQTEWDYGYTF
16	TRBD1	few	TRBV7-9	TRBJ2-3	TGTGCCAGCAGCTTAAGGGAACAGGGGCTCACAGATACGCAGTATTTT	CASSLREQGLTDTQYF
18	.	few	TRBV18	TRBJ2-1	TGTGCCAGCTCACCACGCGGGACGCCTGAAAGCTCCTACAATGAGCAGTTCTTC	CASSPRGTPESSYNEQFF
14	.	.	TRBV24-1	TRBJ2-6	TGTGCCACCAGTGATCCCGCCGGGGCCAACGTCCTGACTTTC	CATSDPAGANVLTF
14	.	.	TRBV24-1	TRBJ1-1	TGTGCCACCAGTGCCGGGACGGAGAACACTGAAGCTTTCTTT	CATSAGTENTEAFF
14	.	.	TRBV28	TRBJ1-5	TGTGCCAGCAATGCCGATTGGGGCAATCAGCCCCAGCATTTT	CASNADWGNQPQHF
16	TRBD2	.	TRBV7-9	TRBJ2-1	TGTGCCAGCAGCTTGACTAGCGCCACCTCATACAATGAGCAGTTCTTC	CASSLTSATSYNEQFF
13	TRBD1	few	TRBV27	TRBJ2-4	TGTGCCAGCAGTTCTGGGACAGAAAACATTCAGTACTTC	CASSSGTENIQYF
18	TRBD2	many	TRBV18	TRBJ2-7	TGTGCCAGCTCACCATGGCTAGCGGGAGCCCAAGCGGACTACGAGCAGTACTTC	CASSPWLAGAQADYEQYF
13	.	.	TRBV29-1	TRBJ1-1	TGCAGCGTGAACCTCAACATGAACACTGAAGCTTTCTTT	CSVNLNMNTEAFF
15	TRBD2	few	TRBV29-1	TRBJ2-3	TGCAGCGTTGTGCTAGCGGGAGCCCGCACAGATACGCAGTATTTT	CSVVLAGARTDTQYF
15	.	.	TRBV27	TRBJ1-4	TGTGCCAGCAGTCTAGACCAGGGGCCGTACGGAAAACTGTTTTTT	CASSLDQGPYGKLFF